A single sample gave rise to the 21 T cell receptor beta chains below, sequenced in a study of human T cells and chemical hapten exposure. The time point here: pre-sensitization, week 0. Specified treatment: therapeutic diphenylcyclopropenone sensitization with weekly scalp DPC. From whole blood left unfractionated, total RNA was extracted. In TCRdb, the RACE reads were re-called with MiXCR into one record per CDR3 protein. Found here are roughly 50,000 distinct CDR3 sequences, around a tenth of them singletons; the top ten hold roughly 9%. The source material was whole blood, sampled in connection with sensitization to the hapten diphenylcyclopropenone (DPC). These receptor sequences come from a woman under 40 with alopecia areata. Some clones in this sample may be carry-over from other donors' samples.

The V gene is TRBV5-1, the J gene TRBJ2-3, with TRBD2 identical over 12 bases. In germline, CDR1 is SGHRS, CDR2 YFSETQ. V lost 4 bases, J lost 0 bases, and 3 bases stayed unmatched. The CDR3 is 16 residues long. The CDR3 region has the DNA TGCGCCAGCAGCGCCGGACTAGCGGGGAGCACAGATACGCAGTATTTT. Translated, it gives CASSAGLAGSTDTQYF. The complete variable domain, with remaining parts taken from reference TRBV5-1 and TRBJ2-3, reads KAGVTQTPRYLIKTRGQQVTLSCSPISGHRSVSWYQQTPGQGLQFLFEYFSETQRNKGNFPGRFSGRQFSNSRSEMNVSTLELGDSALYLCASSAGLAGSTDTQYFGPGTRLTVL.

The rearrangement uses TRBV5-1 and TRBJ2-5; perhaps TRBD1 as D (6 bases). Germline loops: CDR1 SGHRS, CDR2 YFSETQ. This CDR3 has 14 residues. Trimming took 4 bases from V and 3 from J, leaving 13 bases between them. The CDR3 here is CASSRQGLKETQYF. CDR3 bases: TGCGCCAGCAGCAGGCAGGGGTTAAAAGAGACCCAGTACTTC.

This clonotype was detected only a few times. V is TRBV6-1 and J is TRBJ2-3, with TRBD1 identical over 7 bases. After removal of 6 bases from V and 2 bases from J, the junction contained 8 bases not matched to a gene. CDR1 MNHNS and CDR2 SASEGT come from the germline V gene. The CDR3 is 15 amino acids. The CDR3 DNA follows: TGTGCCAGCAGACTCATAGGGGGCCCCACAGATACGCAGTATTTT. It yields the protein CASRLIGGPTDTQYF.

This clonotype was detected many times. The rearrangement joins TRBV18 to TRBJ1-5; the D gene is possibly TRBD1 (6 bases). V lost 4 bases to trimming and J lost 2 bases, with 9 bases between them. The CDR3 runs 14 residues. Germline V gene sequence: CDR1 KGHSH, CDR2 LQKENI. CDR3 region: CASSQGDGNQPQHF. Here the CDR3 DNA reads TGTGCCAGCTCACAGGGGGATGGCAATCAGCCCCAGCATTTT.

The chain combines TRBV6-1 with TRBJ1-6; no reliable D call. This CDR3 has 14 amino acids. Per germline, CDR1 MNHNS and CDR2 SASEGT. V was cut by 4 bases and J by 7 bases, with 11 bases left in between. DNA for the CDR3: TGTGCCAGCAGTGCGACGGGCGCGAATTCACCCCTCCACTTT. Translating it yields CASSATGANSPLHF.

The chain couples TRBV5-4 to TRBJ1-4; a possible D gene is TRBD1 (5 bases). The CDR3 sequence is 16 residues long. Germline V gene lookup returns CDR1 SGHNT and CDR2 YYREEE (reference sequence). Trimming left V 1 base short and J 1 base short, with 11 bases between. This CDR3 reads CASSLLGEGTNEKLFF. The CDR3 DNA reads TGTGCCAGCAGCTTGCTGGGGGAGGGAACTAATGAAAAACTGTTTTTT.

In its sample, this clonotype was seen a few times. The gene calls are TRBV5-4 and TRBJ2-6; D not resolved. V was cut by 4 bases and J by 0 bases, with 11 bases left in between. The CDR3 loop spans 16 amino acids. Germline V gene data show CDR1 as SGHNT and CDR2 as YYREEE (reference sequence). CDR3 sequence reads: CASSQDGVSGANVLTF. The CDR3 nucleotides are TGTGCCAGCAGCCAGGACGGCGTCTCTGGGGCCAACGTCCTGACTTTC.

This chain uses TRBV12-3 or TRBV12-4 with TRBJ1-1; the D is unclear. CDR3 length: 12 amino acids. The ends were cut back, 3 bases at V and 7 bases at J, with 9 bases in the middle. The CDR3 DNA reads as TGTGCCAGCAGTTTTTCCCGCGGTGAAGCTTTCTTT. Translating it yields CASSFSRGEAFF.

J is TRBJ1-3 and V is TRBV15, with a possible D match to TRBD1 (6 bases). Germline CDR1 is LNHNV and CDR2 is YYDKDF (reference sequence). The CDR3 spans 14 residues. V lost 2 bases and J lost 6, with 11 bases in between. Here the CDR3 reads CATSRWAGENTIYF. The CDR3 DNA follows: TGTGCCACCAGCAGATGGGCAGGGGAAAACACCATATATTTT.

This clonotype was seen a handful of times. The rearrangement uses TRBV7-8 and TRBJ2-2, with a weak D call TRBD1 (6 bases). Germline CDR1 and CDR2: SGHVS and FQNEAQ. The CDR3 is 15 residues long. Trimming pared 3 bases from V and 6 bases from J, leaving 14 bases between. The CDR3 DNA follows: TGTGCCAGCAGCTTGAGAACAGGGATCCCCGGGGAGCTGTTTTTT. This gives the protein CASSLRTGIPGELFF.

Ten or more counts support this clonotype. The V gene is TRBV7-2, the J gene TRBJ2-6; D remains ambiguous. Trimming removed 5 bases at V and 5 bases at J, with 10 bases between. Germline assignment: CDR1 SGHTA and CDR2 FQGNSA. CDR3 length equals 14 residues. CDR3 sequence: CASSPSPWANVLTF. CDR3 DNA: TGTGCCAGCAGCCCATCCCCTTGGGCCAACGTCCTGACTTTC.

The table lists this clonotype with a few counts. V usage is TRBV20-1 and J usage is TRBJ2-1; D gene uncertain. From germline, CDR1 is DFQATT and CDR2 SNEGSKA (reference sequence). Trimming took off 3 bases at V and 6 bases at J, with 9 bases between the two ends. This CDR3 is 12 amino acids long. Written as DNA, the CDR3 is TGCAGTGCTAGTTCCAGCAGCAATGAGCAGTTCTTC. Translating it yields CSASSSSNEQFF.

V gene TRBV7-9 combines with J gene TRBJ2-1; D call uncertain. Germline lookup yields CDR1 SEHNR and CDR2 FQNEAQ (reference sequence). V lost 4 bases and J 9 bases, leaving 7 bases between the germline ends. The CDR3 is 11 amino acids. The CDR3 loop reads CASSWVGEQFF. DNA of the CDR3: TGTGCCAGCAGCTGGGTCGGTGAGCAGTTCTTC. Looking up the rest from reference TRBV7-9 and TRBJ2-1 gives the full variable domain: DTGVSQNPRHKITKRGQNVTFRCDPISEHNRLYWYRQTLGQGPEFLTYFQNEAQLEKSRLLSDRFSAERPKGSFSTLEIQRTEQGDSAMYLCASSWVGEQFFGPGTRLTVL.

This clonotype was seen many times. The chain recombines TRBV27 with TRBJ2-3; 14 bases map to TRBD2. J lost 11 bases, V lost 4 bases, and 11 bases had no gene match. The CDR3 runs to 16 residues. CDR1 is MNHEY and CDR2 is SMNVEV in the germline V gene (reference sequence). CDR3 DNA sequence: TGTGCCAGCAGTTCGGGGACTAGCGGGGGAGCTCGGGGGCAGTATTTT. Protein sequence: CASSSGTSGGARGQYF.

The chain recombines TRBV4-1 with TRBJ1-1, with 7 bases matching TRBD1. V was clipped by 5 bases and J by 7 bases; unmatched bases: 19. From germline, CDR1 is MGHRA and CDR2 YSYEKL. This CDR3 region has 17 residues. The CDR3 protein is CASSYIGGTTGEDEAFF. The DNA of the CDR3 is TGCGCCAGCAGCTACATCGGAGGGACCACAGGGGAGGATGAAGCTTTCTTT.

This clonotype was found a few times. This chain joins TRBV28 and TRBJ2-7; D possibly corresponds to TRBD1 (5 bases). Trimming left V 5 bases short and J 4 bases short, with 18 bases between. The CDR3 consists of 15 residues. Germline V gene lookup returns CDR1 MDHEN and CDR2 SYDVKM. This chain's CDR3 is CASSPPAGIVYEQYF. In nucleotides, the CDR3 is TGTGCCAGCAGTCCCCCGGCAGGGATTGTATACGAGCAGTACTTC.

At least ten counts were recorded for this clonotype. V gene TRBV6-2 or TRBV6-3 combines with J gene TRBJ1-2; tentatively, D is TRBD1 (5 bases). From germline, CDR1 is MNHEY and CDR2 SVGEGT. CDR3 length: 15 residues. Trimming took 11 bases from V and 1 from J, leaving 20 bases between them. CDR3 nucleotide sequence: TGTGCCGCCACTGAATCGGGGGTAAATAACTATGGCTACACCTTC. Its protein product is CAATESGVNNYGYTF.

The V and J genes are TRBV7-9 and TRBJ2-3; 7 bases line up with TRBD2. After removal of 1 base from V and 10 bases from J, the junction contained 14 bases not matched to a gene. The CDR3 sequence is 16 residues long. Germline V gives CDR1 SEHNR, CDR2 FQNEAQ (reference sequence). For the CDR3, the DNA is TGTGCCAGCAGCTTAGACAGACTAGCCAGGATGGAGCCGCAGTATTTT. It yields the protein CASSLDRLARMEPQYF. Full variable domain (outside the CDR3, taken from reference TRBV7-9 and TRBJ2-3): DTGVSQNPRHKITKRGQNVTFRCDPISEHNRLYWYRQTLGQGPEFLTYFQNEAQLEKSRLLSDRFSAERPKGSFSTLEIQRTEQGDSAMYLCASSLDRLARMEPQYFGPGTRLTVL.

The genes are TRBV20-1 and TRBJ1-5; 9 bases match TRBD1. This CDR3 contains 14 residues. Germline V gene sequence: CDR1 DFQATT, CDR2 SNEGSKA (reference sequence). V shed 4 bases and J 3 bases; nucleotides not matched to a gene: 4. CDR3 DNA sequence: TGCAGTGCTATGGGGGACAGGGCCAATCAGCCCCAGCATTTT. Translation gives CSAMGDRANQPQHF.

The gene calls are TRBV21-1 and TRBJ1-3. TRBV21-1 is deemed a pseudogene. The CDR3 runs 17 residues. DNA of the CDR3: TGTGCCAGCAGCAAAGAAAGGAGGAAGGACTCTGGAAACACCATATATTTT. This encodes CASSKERRKDSGNTIYF.

The CDR3 is CASSPRGQGNSPLHF. The CDR3 bases are TGTGCCAGCAGCCCTAGAGGACAGGGTAATTCACCCCTCCACTTT. The chain is built from TRBV7-2 and TRBJ1-6; TRBD1 agrees at 8 bases. J lost 6 bases, V lost 5 bases, and 6 bases had no gene match. CDR1 is SGHTA and CDR2 is FQGNSA in the germline V gene. This CDR3 region has 15 residues.